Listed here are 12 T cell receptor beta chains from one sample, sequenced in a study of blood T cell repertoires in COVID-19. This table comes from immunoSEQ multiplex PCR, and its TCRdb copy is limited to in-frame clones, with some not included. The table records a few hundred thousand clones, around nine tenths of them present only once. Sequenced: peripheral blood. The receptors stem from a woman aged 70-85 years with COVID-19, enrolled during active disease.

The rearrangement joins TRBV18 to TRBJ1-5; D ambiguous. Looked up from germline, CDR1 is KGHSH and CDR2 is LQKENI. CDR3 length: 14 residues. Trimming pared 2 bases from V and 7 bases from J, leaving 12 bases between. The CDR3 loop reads CASSPGLGEQPQHF. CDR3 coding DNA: TGTGCCAGCTCACCAGGACTAGGAGAACAGCCCCAGCATTTT.

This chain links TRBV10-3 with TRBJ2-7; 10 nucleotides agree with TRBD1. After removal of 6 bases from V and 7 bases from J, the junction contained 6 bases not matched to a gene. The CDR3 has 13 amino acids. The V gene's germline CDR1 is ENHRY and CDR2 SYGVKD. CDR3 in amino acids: CAIRKTGGHEQYF. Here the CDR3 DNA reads TGTGCCATCAGGAAGACAGGGGGCCATGAGCAGTACTTC.

CDR3 DNA: TGTGCCAGCAGTTTAACAGGGGCTCAGCCCCAGCATTTT. The encoded protein is CASSLTGAQPQHF. This chain joins TRBV28 and TRBJ1-5, with 7 bases that match TRBD1. This CDR3 contains 13 residues. Germline V lookup: CDR1 MDHEN, CDR2 SYDVKM. V lost 2 bases and J lost 6; bases outside the gene matches: 1.

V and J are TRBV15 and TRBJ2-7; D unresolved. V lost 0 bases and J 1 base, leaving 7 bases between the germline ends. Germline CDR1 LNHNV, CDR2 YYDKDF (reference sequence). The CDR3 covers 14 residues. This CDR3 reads CATSRESISYEQYF. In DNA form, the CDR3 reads TGTGCCACCAGCAGAGAGAGTATTTCCTACGAGCAGTACTTC. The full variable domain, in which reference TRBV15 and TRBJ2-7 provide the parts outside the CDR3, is DAMVIQNPRYQVTQFGKPVTLSCSQTLNHNVMYWYQQKSSQAPKLLFHYYDKDFNNEADTPDNFQSRRPNTSFCFLDIRSPGLGDTAMYLCATSRESISYEQYFGPGTRLTVT.

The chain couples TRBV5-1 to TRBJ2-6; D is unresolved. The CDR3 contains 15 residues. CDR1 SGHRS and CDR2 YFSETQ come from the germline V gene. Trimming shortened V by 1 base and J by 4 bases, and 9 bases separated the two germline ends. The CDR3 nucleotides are TGCGCCAGCAGCTTGCAGGTGACGGGGGCCAACGTCCTGACTTTC. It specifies CASSLQVTGANVLTF. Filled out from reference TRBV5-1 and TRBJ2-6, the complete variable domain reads KAGVTQTPRYLIKTRGQQVTLSCSPISGHRSVSWYQQTPGQGLQFLFEYFSETQRNKGNFPGRFSGRQFSNSRSEMNVSTLELGDSALYLCASSLQVTGANVLTFGAGSRLTVL.

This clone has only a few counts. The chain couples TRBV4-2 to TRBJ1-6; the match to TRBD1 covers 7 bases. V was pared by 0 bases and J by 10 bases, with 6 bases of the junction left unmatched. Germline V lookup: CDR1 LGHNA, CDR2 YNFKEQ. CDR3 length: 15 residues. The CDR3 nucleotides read TGTGCCAGCAGCCAAGAAGAGACAGGGCCGTCACCCCTCCACTTT. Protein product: CASSQEETGPSPLHF.

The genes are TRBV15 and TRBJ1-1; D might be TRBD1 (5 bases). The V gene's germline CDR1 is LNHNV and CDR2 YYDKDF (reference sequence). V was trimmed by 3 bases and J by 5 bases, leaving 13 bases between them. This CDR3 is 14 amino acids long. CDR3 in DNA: TGTGCCACCAGCAGCAGGGCAACGGAAACTGAAGCTTTCTTT. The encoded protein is CATSSRATETEAFF. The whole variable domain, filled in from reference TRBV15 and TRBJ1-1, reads DAMVIQNPRYQVTQFGKPVTLSCSQTLNHNVMYWYQQKSSQAPKLLFHYYDKDFNNEADTPDNFQSRRPNTSFCFLDIRSPGLGDTAMYLCATSSRATETEAFFGQGTRLTVV.

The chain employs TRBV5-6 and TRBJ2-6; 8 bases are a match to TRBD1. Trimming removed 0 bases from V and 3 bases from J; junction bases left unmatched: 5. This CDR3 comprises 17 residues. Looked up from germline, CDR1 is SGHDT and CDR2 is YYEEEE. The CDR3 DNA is TGTGCCAGCAGCTTGGGCCAGGGGGCGTTTGGGGCCAACGTCCTGACTTTC. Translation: CASSLGQGAFGANVLTF. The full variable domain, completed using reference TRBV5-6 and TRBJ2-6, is DAGVTQSPTHLIKTRGQQVTLRCSPKSGHDTVSWYQQALGQGPQFIFQYYEEEERQRGNFPDRFSGHQFPNYSSELNVNALLLGDSALYLCASSLGQGAFGANVLTFGAGSRLTVL.

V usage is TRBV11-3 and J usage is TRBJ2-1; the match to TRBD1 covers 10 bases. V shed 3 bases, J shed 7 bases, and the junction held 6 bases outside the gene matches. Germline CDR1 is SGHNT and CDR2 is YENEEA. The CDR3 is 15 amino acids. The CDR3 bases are TGTGCCAGCAGCTTGGGACAGGGGCTTTTGAATGAGCAGTTCTTC. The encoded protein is CASSLGQGLLNEQFF.

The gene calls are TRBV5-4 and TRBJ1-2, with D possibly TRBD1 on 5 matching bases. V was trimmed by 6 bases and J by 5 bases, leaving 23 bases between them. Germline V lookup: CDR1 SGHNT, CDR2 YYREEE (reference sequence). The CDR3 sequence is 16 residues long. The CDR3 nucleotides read TGTGCCAGCAAGCCGGGCGGGACGGCCGGGGGTTATGGCTACACCTTC. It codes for CASKPGGTAGGYGYTF.

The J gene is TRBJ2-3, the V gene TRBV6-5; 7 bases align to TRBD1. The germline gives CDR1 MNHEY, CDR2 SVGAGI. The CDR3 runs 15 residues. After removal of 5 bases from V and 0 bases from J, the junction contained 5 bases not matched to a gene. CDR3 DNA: TGTGCCAGCAGTCAGACAGGGAAAAGCACAGATACGCAGTATTTT. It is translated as CASSQTGKSTDTQYF.

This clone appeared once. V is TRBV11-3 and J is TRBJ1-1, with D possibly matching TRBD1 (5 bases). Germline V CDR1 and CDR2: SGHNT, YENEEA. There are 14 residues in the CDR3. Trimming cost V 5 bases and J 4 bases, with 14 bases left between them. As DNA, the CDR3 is TGTGCCAGCAGCCACCGGGGGAGGGTCACTGAAGCTTTCTTT. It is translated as CASSHRGRVTEAFF.